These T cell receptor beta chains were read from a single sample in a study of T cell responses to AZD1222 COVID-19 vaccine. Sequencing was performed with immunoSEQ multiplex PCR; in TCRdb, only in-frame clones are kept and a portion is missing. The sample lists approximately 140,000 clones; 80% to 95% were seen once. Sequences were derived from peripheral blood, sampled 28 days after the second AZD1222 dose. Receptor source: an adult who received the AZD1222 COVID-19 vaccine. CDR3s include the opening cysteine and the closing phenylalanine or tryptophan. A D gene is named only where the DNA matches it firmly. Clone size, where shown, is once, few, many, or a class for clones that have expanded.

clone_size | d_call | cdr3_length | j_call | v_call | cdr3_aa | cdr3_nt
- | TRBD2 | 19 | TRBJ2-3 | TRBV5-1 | CASSLDLSGGETSTDTQYF | TGCGCCAGCAGCTTGGATCTTAGCGGGGGCGAGACTAGCACAGATACGCAGTATTTT
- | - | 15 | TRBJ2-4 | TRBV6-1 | CASSEVKLAKNIQYF | TGTGCCAGCAGTGAAGTTAAGTTAGCCAAAAACATTCAGTACTTC
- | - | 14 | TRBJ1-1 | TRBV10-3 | CAISEPPSVPEAFF | TGTGCCATCAGTGAGCCGCCAAGTGTTCCCGAAGCTTTCTTT
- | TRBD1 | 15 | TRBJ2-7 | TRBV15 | CATSRDGQGPYEQYF | TGTGCCACCAGCAGAGATGGACAGGGGCCCTACGAGCAGTACTTC
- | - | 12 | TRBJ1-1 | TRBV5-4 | CASSLVDTEAFF | TGTGCCAGCAGCTTGGTGGACACTGAAGCTTTCTTT
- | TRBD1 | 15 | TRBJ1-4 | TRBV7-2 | CASSPGQGGNEKLFF | TGTGCCAGCAGTCCCGGACAGGGGGGAAATGAAAAACTGTTTTTT
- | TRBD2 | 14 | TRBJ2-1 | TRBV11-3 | CASSLGREDNEQFF | TGTGCCAGCAGCTTAGGGCGGGAGGACAATGAGCAGTTCTTC
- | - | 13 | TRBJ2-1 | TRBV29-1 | CSVYRDSFNEQFF | TGCAGCGTTTACCGGGACTCCTTCAATGAGCAGTTCTTC
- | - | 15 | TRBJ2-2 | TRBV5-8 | CASSLGSFSTGELFF | TGTGCCAGCAGCTTGGGGAGTTTCTCCACCGGGGAGCTGTTTTTT
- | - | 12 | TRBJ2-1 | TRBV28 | CASSGVRHEQFF | TGTGCCAGCAGTGGGGTTCGACATGAGCAGTTCTTC
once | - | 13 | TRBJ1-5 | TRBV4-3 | CASSQSTQQPQHF | TGCGCCAGCAGCCAATCAACCCAGCAGCCCCAGCATTTT
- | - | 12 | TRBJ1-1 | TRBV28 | CASTSTVNEAFF | TGTGCCAGCACCTCGACAGTGAATGAAGCTTTCTTT
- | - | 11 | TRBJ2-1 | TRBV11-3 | CASSLAEEQFF | TGTGCCAGCAGCTTGGCTGAAGAGCAGTTCTTC
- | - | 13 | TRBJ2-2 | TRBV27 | CASSFTLTGELFF | TGTGCCAGCAGTTTTACTCTAACCGGGGAGCTGTTTTTT
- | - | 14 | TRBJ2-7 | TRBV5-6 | CASSLGNQGSEQYF | TGTGCCAGCAGCTTGGGGAATCAGGGCTCCGAGCAGTACTTC
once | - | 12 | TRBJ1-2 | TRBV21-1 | CASSKLARGYTF | TGTGCCAGCAGCAAACTGGCGCGAGGCTACACCTTC
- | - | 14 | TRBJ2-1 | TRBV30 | CARRLRGAYNEQFF | TGTGCCCGGCGGCTTAGGGGGGCCTACAATGAGCAGTTCTTC
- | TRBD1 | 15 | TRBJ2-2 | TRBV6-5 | CASSSAGGVTGELFF | TGTGCCAGCAGTTCCGCAGGGGGCGTTACCGGGGAGCTGTTTTTT
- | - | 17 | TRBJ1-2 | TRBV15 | CATSRDFVDGSNYGYTF | TGTGCCACCAGCAGAGATTTTGTGGACGGATCTAACTATGGCTACACCTTC
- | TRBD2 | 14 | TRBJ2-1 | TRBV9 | CASSAGLVFNEQFF | TGTGCCAGCAGCGCGGGACTAGTTTTCAATGAGCAGTTCTTC
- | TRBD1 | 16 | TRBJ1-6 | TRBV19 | CASSDGQGTYNSPLHF | TGTGCCAGTAGTGACGGACAGGGGACCTATAATTCACCCCTCCACTTT
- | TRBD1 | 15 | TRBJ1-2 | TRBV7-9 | CASSLGDRGHYGYTF | TGTGCCAGCAGCTTAGGGGACAGGGGACACTATGGCTACACCTTC
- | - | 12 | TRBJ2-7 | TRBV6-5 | CASSLRGYEQYF | TGTGCCAGCAGTTTGAGGGGATACGAGCAGTACTTC